A single sample is the source of the 28 T cell receptor beta chains below, sequenced in a study of blood T cells in healthy people across ages. Alongside a J-beta primer mix, a sample-barcoded 5' primer served in a second PCR lasting roughly 7 to 12 cycles. Using its own MiXCR run on the 5' RACE reads, TCRdb lists one record per CDR3 protein. The table lists under 1,000,000 distinct CDR3 sequences, about half of them singletons. Sequencing was done on a sample of blood. These receptors were obtained from a man older than 75 in good health.

This clonotype came up a few times. This chain uses TRBV12-3 or TRBV12-4 with TRBJ2-7; the D gene could be TRBD1 or TRBD2 (5 bases each). CDR3 size: 14 residues. Trimming took off 7 bases at V and 6 bases at J, with 19 bases between the two ends. The CDR3 is CASNFGIQGAEQYF. The CDR3 DNA follows: TGTGCCAGCAATTTCGGGATCCAGGGTGCCGAGCAGTACTTC.

Concerning this clonotype: One junction end disagrees with the germline gene, perhaps due to a read error. The chain is built from TRBV3-1 and TRBJ1-1, with D possibly matching TRBD1 (5 bases). Germline loops: CDR1 LGHDT, CDR2 YNNKEL (reference sequence). The CDR3 runs to 14 residues. This chain's CDR3 is CASSQVSSRGEAFF. CDR3 DNA: TGCGCCAGCAGCCAAGTTAGTTCTCGGGGGGAAGCTTTCTTT. Full variable domain (missing parts from reference TRBV3-1 and TRBJ1-1): DTAVSQTPKYLVTQMGNDKSIKCEQNLGHDTMYWYKQDSKKFLKIMFSYNNKELIINETVPNRFSPKSPDKAHLNLHINSLELGDSAVYFCASSQVSSRGEAFFGQGTRLTVV.

The chain links TRBV20-1 to TRBJ2-5, with TRBD2 matching 14 bases. Trimming removed 5 bases from V and 11 bases from J; junction bases left unmatched: 10. This CDR3 spans 14 amino acids. Germline lookup yields CDR1 DFQATT and CDR2 SNEGSKA (reference sequence). CDR3 nucleotides: TGCAGTGCTCGGGGACTAGCGGGAGTACGTGAGCAGTACTTC. This sequence encodes CSARGLAGVREQYF.

This clonotype was seen a handful of times. The chain links TRBV19 to TRBJ1-5; 11 bases fit TRBD1. Germline V CDR1 and CDR2: LNHDA, SQIVND (reference sequence). With 4 bases clipped from V and 4 bases from J, the junction kept 6 bases outside the gene matches. The CDR3 has 16 amino acids. The CDR3 loop reads CASSTPGQGENQPQHF. The CDR3 bases are TGTGCCAGTAGTACGCCGGGACAGGGGGAAAATCAGCCCCAGCATTTT.

This sequence joins TRBV12-3 or TRBV12-4 and TRBJ2-3; D gene uncertain. The CDR3 runs to 14 residues. Trimming pared 5 bases from V and 4 bases from J, leaving 13 bases between. CDR3 in amino acids: CASSDIKGSDTQYF. The CDR3 region has the DNA TGTGCCAGCAGTGATATCAAAGGGTCAGATACGCAGTATTTT.

This clonotype has a count of ten or more. The gene calls are TRBV7-2 and TRBJ2-1; D not resolved. In germline, CDR1 is SGHTA, CDR2 FQGNSA. The CDR3 contains 12 residues. Trimming left V 3 bases short and J 5 bases short, with 5 bases between. CDR3 sequence reads: CASSLVNNEQFF. CDR3 coding DNA: TGTGCCAGCAGCTTGGTGAACAATGAGCAGTTCTTC.

This clonotype was observed a few times. The gene calls are TRBV20-1 and TRBJ2-3, with D unresolved. CDR1 and CDR2 from the germline V gene are DFQATT and SNEGSKA (reference sequence). V was shortened by 5 bases and J by 1 base, with 19 bases between the two germline ends. The CDR3 extends over 16 amino acids. The CDR3 reads CSAPPLLGGGTDTQYF. In nucleotides, the CDR3 is TGCAGTGCTCCGCCCCTCCTCGGCGGAGGCACAGATACGCAGTATTTT.

V is TRBV20-1 and J is TRBJ1-2, with TRBD1 matching 11 bases. The V segment lost 6 bases and the J segment 7 bases; nucleotides outside the gene matches: 7. Germline V gene sequence: CDR1 DFQATT, CDR2 SNEGSKA (reference sequence). CDR3 size: 13 residues. CDR3 sequence: CSAGQGAGSGYTF. The DNA for the CDR3 is TGCAGTGCAGGACAGGGGGCGGGAAGTGGCTACACCTTC.

The rearrangement uses TRBV12-3 or TRBV12-4 and TRBJ1-2; weak D call: TRBD1 (6 bases). The CDR3 covers 14 residues. V lost 7 bases to trimming and J lost 8 bases, with 20 bases between them. The CDR3 protein is CASTSGQPTQGYTF. In nucleotides, the CDR3 is TGTGCCAGCACTTCCGGACAGCCAACCCAAGGCTACACCTTC.

The chain links TRBV7-2 to TRBJ2-5, with TRBD2 identical over 10 bases. Germline V lookup: CDR1 SGHTA, CDR2 FQGNSA. The V gene end was trimmed by 1 base and the J gene end by 4 bases; junction bases not matched to a gene: 6. This CDR3 is 16 amino acids long. The CDR3 DNA reads as TGTGCCAGCAGCTTAGAAGCGGGAGGGGTGGGAGAGACCCAGTACTTC. Protein product: CASSLEAGGVGETQYF.

The chain couples TRBV7-6 to TRBJ1-3, with 7 positions matching TRBD1. The CDR3 is 16 amino acids. J gave up 2 bases and V 0 bases, and 4 bases lay outside the gene matches. CDR1 and CDR2 from the germline V gene are SGHVS and FNYEAQ. CDR3 in amino acids: CASSLAAQGAGNTIYF. CDR3 DNA: TGTGCCAGCAGCTTAGCGGCTCAGGGGGCTGGAAACACCATATATTTT.

The chain combines TRBV7-9 with TRBJ1-4; 9 bases are a match to TRBD1. The CDR3 totals 15 residues. Trimming took 5 bases from V and 7 from J; bases not matched to a gene: 8. From germline, CDR1 is SEHNR and CDR2 FQNEAQ (reference sequence). The CDR3 sequence is CASSPRQGVPEKLFF. CDR3 bases: TGTGCCAGCAGCCCACGACAGGGGGTACCTGAAAAACTGTTTTTT.

The rearrangement joins TRBV4-2 to TRBJ2-1, with 9 bases matching TRBD2. The germline V gene encodes CDR1 LGHNA and CDR2 YNFKEQ. The length of the CDR3 is 16 residues. V was clipped by 0 bases and J by 2 bases; unmatched bases: 2. CDR3 region: CASSQEGTSTYNEQFF. For the CDR3, the DNA is TGTGCCAGCAGCCAAGAGGGGACTAGCACCTACAATGAGCAGTTCTTC.

The V gene is TRBV9, the J gene TRBJ2-6; D unresolved. The CDR3 consists of 16 residues. The germline gives CDR1 SGDLS, CDR2 YYNGEE. Trimming removed 4 bases from V and 0 bases from J, with 11 bases in between. The CDR3 region has the DNA TGTGCCAGCAGCCCCGTAGTCCTCTCTGGGGCCAACGTCCTGACTTTC. Translating it yields CASSPVVLSGANVLTF.

The J gene is TRBJ1-4, the V gene TRBV7-2, with a tentative D call TRBD1 (5 bases). Germline V CDR1 and CDR2: SGHTA, FQGNSA. The V end was cut by 5 bases, the J end by 7 bases, with 17 bases between. CDR3 length: 15 residues. CDR3 region: CASSPGSRRGEKLFF. The CDR3 DNA reads as TGTGCCAGCAGCCCCGGAAGTAGGAGGGGTGAAAAACTGTTTTTT.

This clonotype has only one observation. One end of the junction does not line up with germline, which may come from a read error. The rearrangement links TRBV6-2 or TRBV6-3 to TRBJ2-1; D gene uncertain. The CDR3 is 12 residues long. Germline V gives CDR1 MNHEY, CDR2 SVGEGT. CDR3 protein: CAGSYEHNEQFF. For the CDR3, the DNA is TGTGCCGGCAGTTATGAGCACAATGAGCAGTTCTTC.

This chain connects TRBV24-1 to TRBJ2-7; 10 bases are shared with TRBD1. Germline loops: CDR1 KGHDR, CDR2 SFDVKD. The CDR3 is 14 amino acids. Trimming cost V 4 bases and J 7 bases; bases outside gene matches: 6. The CDR3 coding sequence is TGTGCCACCAGTGACCCCGGGACAGGGGAAGAGCAGTACTTC. Translated: CATSDPGTGEEQYF.

Turning to this clonotype: The junction shows a germline mismatch at one end, possibly a read error. The chain employs TRBV24-1 and TRBJ2-5, with a tentative D call TRBD2 (6 bases). Germline V gene sequence: CDR1 KGHDR, CDR2 SFDVKD. The CDR3 runs to 15 residues. CDR3 residues: CTTSDHGTLQETQYF. The CDR3, as DNA: TGTACCACCAGTGATCACGGGACTCTCCAAGAGACCCAGTACTTC.

The chain carries TRBV6-2 or TRBV6-3 and TRBJ2-7, with D perhaps matching TRBD2 (6 bases). The V gene's germline CDR1 is MNHEY and CDR2 SVGEGT. This CDR3 is 16 amino acids long. Trimming removed 8 bases at V and 6 bases at J, with 26 bases between. The CDR3 is CASGSRGNFGLFEQYF. Here the CDR3 DNA reads TGTGCCAGCGGTTCCCGGGGGAATTTTGGGTTGTTCGAGCAGTACTTC.

V usage is TRBV7-8 and J usage is TRBJ2-1; the D call may be TRBD1 or TRBD2 (5 bases each). CDR1 and CDR2 from the germline V gene are SGHVS and FQNEAQ. V was shortened by 5 bases and J by 2 bases, with 13 bases between the two germline ends. The CDR3 totals 15 residues. The CDR3 bases are TGTGCCAGCAGCCCCGTTCGGGGCCCCTACAATGAGCAGTTCTTC. This gives the protein CASSPVRGPYNEQFF.

This clonotype was detected a few times. The V and J genes are TRBV5-6 and TRBJ1-2, with D perhaps TRBD1 (6 bases). Trimming pared 0 bases from V and 3 bases from J, leaving 18 bases between. The germline V gene encodes CDR1 SGHDT and CDR2 YYEEEE. This CDR3 contains 17 residues. CDR3 amino acids: CASSLVGRGRTDYGYTF. For the CDR3, the DNA is TGTGCCAGCAGCTTGGTGGGCCGGGGGCGGACTGACTATGGCTACACCTTC. The full variable domain, in which reference TRBV5-6 and TRBJ1-2 provide the parts outside the CDR3, is DAGVTQSPTHLIKTRGQQVTLRCSPKSGHDTVSWYQQALGQGPQFIFQYYEEEERQRGNFPDRFSGHQFPNYSSELNVNALLLGDSALYLCASSLVGRGRTDYGYTFGSGTRLTVV.

This chain uses TRBV28 with TRBJ2-5; 12 bases map to TRBD2. The length of the CDR3 is 17 residues. Trimming removed 6 bases from V and 11 bases from J; junction bases left unmatched: 19. Per germline, CDR1 MDHEN and CDR2 SYDVKM. The CDR3 DNA reads TGTGCCAGCAGCCTGCCCACATCTAGCGGGAGGGTGGGAGAGCAGTACTTC. Its translation is CASSLPTSSGRVGEQYF.

CDR3 residues: CASSLKPTGIETQYF. CDR3 coding DNA: TGTGCCAGCAGCTTAAAGCCGACAGGGATTGAGACCCAGTACTTC. The chain is built from TRBV7-3 and TRBJ2-7; 7 nucleotides align to TRBD1. The DNA end lines up better with TRBJ2-5; the J call may be wrong. The CDR3 totals 15 residues. Germline V gene lookup returns CDR1 SGHTA and CDR2 FQGTGA.

The sample holds many counts of this clonotype. V and J are TRBV4-3 and TRBJ2-7; D gene ambiguous. V was pared by 0 bases and J by 5 bases, with 14 bases between. CDR1 and CDR2 (germline): LGHNA, YSLEER. CDR3 size: 15 residues. The CDR3 DNA reads TGCGCCAGCAGCCAAGACAGGACGTCCACCCACGAGCAGTACTTC. Translated, it gives CASSQDRTSTHEQYF.

This clonotype has ten or more counts. This chain links TRBV7-2 with TRBJ2-3, with 8 bases identical to TRBD2. The CDR3 has 14 amino acids. Germline CDR1 reads SGHTA; CDR2 reads FQGNSA. V was clipped by 6 bases and J by 3 bases; unmatched bases: 5. The CDR3 DNA reads as TGTGCCAGCAGACCGGGACTAGATACAGATACGCAGTATTTT. Its protein product is CASRPGLDTDTQYF.

The V call is TRBV7-2, the J call TRBJ2-4; 8 positions agree with TRBD1. The DNA matches TRBJ2-7 better at its end, which makes the J call doubtful. The length of the CDR3 is 14 residues. Germline lookup yields CDR1 SGHTA and CDR2 FQGNSA. CDR3 DNA sequence: TGTGCCAGCAGCACCGGGACAGGCAACTACGAGCAGTACTTC. Translated: CASSTGTGNYEQYF.

The chain couples TRBV21-1 to TRBJ2-7; the tabulated D call, TRBD1, remains unverified against the DNA. TRBV21-1 is designated a pseudogene. The CDR3 is 14 residues long. CDR3 loop: CASSKPPGSYEQYF. The DNA of the CDR3 is TGTGCCAGCAGCAAACCCCCAGGGTCCTACGAGCAGTACTTC.

This sequence joins TRBV6-2 or TRBV6-3 and TRBJ2-5; D not certain. This CDR3 has 15 amino acids. Germline V gives CDR1 MNHEY, CDR2 SVGEGT. V was clipped by 5 bases and J by 0 bases, with 13 bases between them. CDR3 amino acids: CASSQPPGYQETQYF. The CDR3 DNA is TGTGCCAGCAGTCAACCCCCCGGATACCAAGAGACCCAGTACTTC.